These 3 T cell receptor beta chains were sequenced from one sample in a study of blood T cell repertoires in COVID-19. The repertoire was sequenced with immunoSEQ multiplex PCR; TCRdb's copy has only in-frame clones and lacks some. The table lists 300,000 to 400,000 clones, around 90% of them singletons. Sample: PBMCs or T cells enriched from blood (not recorded which). The receptors originated from a man in his sixties who had recovered from COVID-19.

The rearrangement uses TRBV7-9 and TRBJ1-2; no reliable D call. V lost 4 bases and J 5 bases, leaving 8 bases between the germline ends. The germline gives CDR1 SEHNR, CDR2 FQNEAQ (reference sequence). The CDR3 covers 12 residues. For the CDR3, the DNA is TGTGCCAGCAGCTCTGACACGTATGGCTACACCTTC. Translated: CASSSDTYGYTF. The complete variable domain, with remaining parts taken from reference TRBV7-9 and TRBJ1-2, reads DTGVSQNPRHKITKRGQNVTFRCDPISEHNRLYWYRQTLGQGPEFLTYFQNEAQLEKSRLLSDRFSAERPKGSFSTLEIQRTEQGDSAMYLCASSSDTYGYTFGSGTRLTVV.

The gene calls are TRBV27 and TRBJ1-1; the D is unclear. The CDR3 has 13 residues. Germline-derived CDR1 and CDR2 are MNHEY and SMNVEV (reference sequence). V lost 5 bases and J 0 bases, leaving 7 bases between the germline ends. CDR3 in amino acids: CASSVQLNTEAFF. The CDR3 DNA reads as TGTGCCAGCAGTGTACAATTGAACACTGAAGCTTTCTTT.

The chain is built from TRBV14 and TRBJ1-1; possible D gene TRBD1, 6 bases. This CDR3 spans 15 amino acids. From germline, CDR1 is SGHDN and CDR2 FVKESK. V shed 3 bases and J shed 5 bases, with 16 bases lying between them. The chain's CDR3 is CASSQMGAVGTEAFF. CDR3 sequence (DNA): TGTGCCAGCAGCCAGATGGGGGCAGTCGGGACTGAAGCTTTCTTT.